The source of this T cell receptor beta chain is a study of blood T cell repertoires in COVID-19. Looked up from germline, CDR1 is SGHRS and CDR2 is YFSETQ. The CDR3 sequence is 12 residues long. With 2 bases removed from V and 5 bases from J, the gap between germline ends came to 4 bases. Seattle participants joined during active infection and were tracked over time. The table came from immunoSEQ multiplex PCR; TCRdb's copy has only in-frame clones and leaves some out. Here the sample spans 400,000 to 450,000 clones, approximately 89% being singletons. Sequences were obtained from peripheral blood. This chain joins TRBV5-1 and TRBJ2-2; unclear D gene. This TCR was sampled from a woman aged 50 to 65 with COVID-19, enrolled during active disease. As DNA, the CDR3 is TGCGCCAGCAGCTTTCAAACCGGGGAGCTGTTTTTT. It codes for CASSFQTGELFF.